This is a list of T cell receptor beta chains from one sample in a study of type 1 regulatory T cells. The antigens for these receptors are not known. TCRdb passed the reads through MiXCR, listing each CDR3 protein once. The sample records about 24,000 distinct CDR3 sequences, 55% to 80% being singletons. Sequencing input: cultured T cells, either the whole culture or a sorted T cell fraction (not recorded which). Receptors were obtained from a human donor in good health. CDR3s include the opening cysteine and the closing phenylalanine or tryptophan. A D gene is named only where the DNA matches it firmly. Not all rows give a size; the values are once, few, many and, for expanded clones, a class.

>TRBJ1-1|TRBV7-2|TRBD1|-
TGTGCCAGCAGCTCTTGGGGACAGGGAGAAGCTTTCTTT
CASSSWGQGEAFF
>TRBJ2-3|TRBV27|-|few
TGTGCCAGCAGTTCATCTATGGCCCTTAGCACAGATACGCAGTATTTT
CASSSSMALSTDTQYF
>TRBJ2-3|TRBV2|-|-
TGTGCCAGCAGTCGGGGGGCCTACAGGGGAAGCACAGATACGCAGTATTTT
CASSRGAYRGSTDTQYF
>TRBJ1-5|TRBV6-2/TRBV6-3|-|-
TGTGCCAGCAGTGGACCAGGGAGGCAGCCCCAGCATTTT
CASSGPGRQPQHF
>TRBJ2-5|TRBV12-3/TRBV12-4|-|-
TGTGCCAGCAGTTTAGCTGATGGCGGGGGCGAGACCCAGTACTTC
CASSLADGGGETQYF
>TRBJ1-4|TRBV12-3/TRBV12-4|-|-
TGTGCCAGCAGCTCTCAGGGAGAAGGAGAAAAACTGTTTTTT
CASSSQGEGEKLFF
>TRBJ2-1|TRBV6-2/TRBV6-3|-|-
TGTGCCAGCAGCCACGGTGCTAGCCAGTTCTTC
CASSHGASQFF
>TRBJ2-7|TRBV6-5|-|-
TGTGCCAGCAGCTCAGGGTACGGATCCTACGAGCAGTACTTC
CASSSGYGSYEQYF
>TRBJ2-7|TRBV12-5|TRBD1|-
TGTGCTAGTGGTTTCCGGGACAGGTTCTCCTACGAGCAGTACTTC
CASGFRDRFSYEQYF
>TRBJ2-2|TRBV20-1|TRBD1|once
TGCAGTGCTAGTGATTCCAGGACAGGCCGCGGGGAGCTGTTTTTT
CSASDSRTGRGELFF
>TRBJ2-3|TRBV7-2|-|medium-sized
TGTGCCAGCAGCTTCGGATGGGGGAACCCCACAGATACGCAGTATTTT
CASSFGWGNPTDTQYF
>TRBJ2-2|TRBV27|-|-
TGTGCCAGCAGTCTTCAAGGGGCTATTCCAAACACCGGGGAGCTGTTTTTT
CASSLQGAIPNTGELFF
>TRBJ2-7|TRBV7-2|TRBD2|-
TGTGCCAGCAGGCGCTCCCCCGGGACTAGCGAGTTCGAGCAGTACTTC
CASRRSPGTSEFEQYF
>TRBJ1-6|TRBV5-1|-|-
TGCGCCAGCAGCTTGGCCGGGCAGGGTCGTTCACCCCTCCACTTT
CASSLAGQGRSPLHF
>TRBJ2-1|TRBV7-2|TRBD2|-
TGTGCCAGCAGCTCTGGGACTAGAACGTTCTTC
CASSSGTRTFF
>TRBJ2-2|TRBV7-3|-|-
TGTGCCAGCAGCTTGATTCCTAGCGTTAACACCGGGGAGCTGTTTTTT
CASSLIPSVNTGELFF
>TRBJ2-2|TRBV6-2/TRBV6-3|-|-
TGTGCCAGCAGTTTGGAAACAACCACCGGGGAGCTGTTTTTT
CASSLETTTGELFF
>TRBJ1-6|TRBV2|-|-
TGTGCCAGCACTCGGGAGGGCACAGGGTTCAGCAATTCACCCCTCCACTTT
CASTREGTGFSNSPLHF
>TRBJ1-6|TRBV20-1|TRBD1|-
TGCAGTGCGACCCCGGGACAGGCTTATAATTCACCCCTCCACTTT
CSATPGQAYNSPLHF
>TRBJ2-2|TRBV20-1|TRBD2|-
TGCAGTGCTAGACCGCCAGGGAGGGGCGGGGAGCTGTTTTTT
CSARPPGRGGELFF
>TRBJ2-6|TRBV5-1|-|-
TGCGCCAGCAGCTTGGGACACTCTGGGGCCAACGTCCTGACTTTC
CASSLGHSGANVLTF
>TRBJ2-2|TRBV20-1|-|few
TGCAGTGCGCAGGGGTTGAACACCGGGGAGCTGTTTTTT
CSAQGLNTGELFF
>TRBJ1-4|TRBV2|-|-
TGTGCCAGCAGCAAGACTGAGACAGTTGAAAAACTGTTTTTT
CASSKTETVEKLFF
>TRBJ1-5|TRBV7-9|-|-
TGTGCCAGCAGCGCAGTAGATGGTGGGCCCCAGCATTTT
CASSAVDGGPQHF
>TRBJ1-1|TRBV7-2|-|-
TGTGCCAGCAGGGTAACAGGTCCAAGAGGTCGTACTGAAGCTTTCTTT
CASRVTGPRGRTEAFF
>TRBJ2-5|TRBV15|-|-
TGTGCCACCAGCAATCGGACGGGGGGCCAGTTGGGAGAGACCCAGTACTTC
CATSNRTGGQLGETQYF
>TRBJ1-2|TRBV12-3/TRBV12-4|-|-
TGTGCCAGCAGTGACCGGGCAGGGTCCGGTGGCTACACCTTC
CASSDRAGSGGYTF
>TRBJ2-7|TRBV7-2|TRBD1|-
TGTGCCAGCAGCGAAAGACAGGGACAGTACTTC
CASSERQGQYF
>TRBJ2-1|TRBV12-3/TRBV12-4|TRBD1|-
TGTGCCAGCAGTCCCCGAGGGACAGGGTCGGATGAGCAGTTCTTC
CASSPRGTGSDEQFF
>TRBJ2-5|TRBV5-1|-|-
TGCGCCAGCTCTATGGGGGGTAAAGAGACCCAGTACTTC
CASSMGGKETQYF
>TRBJ1-1|TRBV19|-|few
TGTGCCAGTAGTATATGGGGGAACACTGAAGCTTTCTTT
CASSIWGNTEAFF
>TRBJ2-1|TRBV20-1|-|-
TGCAGTGCGGGGGGATTCGGGGCCAATGAGCAGTTCTTC
CSAGGFGANEQFF
>TRBJ2-1|TRBV20-1|-|once
TGCAGTGCCTCGTCCCAGGACAACTACAATGAGCAGTTCTTC
CSASSQDNYNEQFF
>TRBJ1-1|TRBV12-5|-|-
TGTGCTAGTGGTAGGGGGGGGAACACTGAAGCTTTCTTT
CASGRGGNTEAFF
>TRBJ2-2|TRBV3-1|-|-
TGTGCCAGCAGTCGGAAGGTGAACACCGGGGAGCTGTTTTTT
CASSRKVNTGELFF
>TRBJ1-3|TRBV20-1|-|-
TGCAGTGCTTGGGAGGGAAGGGTTCCTGGAAACACCATATATTTT
CSAWEGRVPGNTIYF
>TRBJ2-2|TRBV7-9|-|-
TGTGCCAGCAGCTTCGCCGGAGGAACCGGGGAGCTGTTTTTT
CASSFAGGTGELFF
>TRBJ1-1|TRBV5-1|-|-
TGCGCCAGCAGCTTGGCGATCACTATGAACACTGAAGCTTTCTTT
CASSLAITMNTEAFF
>TRBJ2-5|TRBV19|-|-
TGTGCCAGTAGTGGGGGGACCGCGTACCAAGAGACCCAGTACTTC
CASSGGTAYQETQYF